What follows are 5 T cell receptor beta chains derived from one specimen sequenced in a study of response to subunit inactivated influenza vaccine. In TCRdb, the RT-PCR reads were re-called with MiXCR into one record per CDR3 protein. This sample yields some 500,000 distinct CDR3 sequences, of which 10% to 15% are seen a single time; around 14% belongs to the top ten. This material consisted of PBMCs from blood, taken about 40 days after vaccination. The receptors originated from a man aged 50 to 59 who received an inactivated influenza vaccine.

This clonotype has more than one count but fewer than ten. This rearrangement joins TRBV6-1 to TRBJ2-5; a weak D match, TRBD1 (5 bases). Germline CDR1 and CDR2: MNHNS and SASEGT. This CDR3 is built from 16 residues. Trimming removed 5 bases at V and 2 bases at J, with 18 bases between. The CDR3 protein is CASSTPSSGMQETQYF. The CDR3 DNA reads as TGTGCCAGCAGTACTCCTTCCTCAGGGATGCAAGAGACCCAGTACTTC.

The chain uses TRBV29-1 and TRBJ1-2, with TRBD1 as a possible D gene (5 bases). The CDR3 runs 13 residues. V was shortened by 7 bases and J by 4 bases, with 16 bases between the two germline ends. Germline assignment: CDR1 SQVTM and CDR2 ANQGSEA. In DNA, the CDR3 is TGCAGCGCACACCAAGGAAGGGGCTATGGCTACACCTTC. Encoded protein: CSAHQGRGYGYTF.

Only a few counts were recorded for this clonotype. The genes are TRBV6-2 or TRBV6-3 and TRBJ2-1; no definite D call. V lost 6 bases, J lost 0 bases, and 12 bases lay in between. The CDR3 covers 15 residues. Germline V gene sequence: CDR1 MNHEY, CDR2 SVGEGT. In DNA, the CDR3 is TGTGCCAGCAGACCGACGCCGTTCTCCTACAATGAGCAGTTCTTC. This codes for CASRPTPFSYNEQFF.

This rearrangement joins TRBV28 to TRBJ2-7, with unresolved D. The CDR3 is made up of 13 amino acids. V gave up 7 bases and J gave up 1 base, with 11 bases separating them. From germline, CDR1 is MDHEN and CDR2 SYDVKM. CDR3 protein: CASKVGRSYEQYF. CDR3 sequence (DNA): TGTGCCAGCAAAGTGGGAAGATCCTACGAGCAGTACTTC.

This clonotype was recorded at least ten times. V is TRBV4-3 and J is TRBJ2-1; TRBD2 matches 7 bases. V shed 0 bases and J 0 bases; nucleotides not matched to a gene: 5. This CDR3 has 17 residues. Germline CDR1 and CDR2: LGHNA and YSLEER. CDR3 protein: CASSQEGAGSSYNEQFF. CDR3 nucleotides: TGCGCCAGCAGCCAAGAGGGAGCGGGGAGCTCCTACAATGAGCAGTTCTTC.